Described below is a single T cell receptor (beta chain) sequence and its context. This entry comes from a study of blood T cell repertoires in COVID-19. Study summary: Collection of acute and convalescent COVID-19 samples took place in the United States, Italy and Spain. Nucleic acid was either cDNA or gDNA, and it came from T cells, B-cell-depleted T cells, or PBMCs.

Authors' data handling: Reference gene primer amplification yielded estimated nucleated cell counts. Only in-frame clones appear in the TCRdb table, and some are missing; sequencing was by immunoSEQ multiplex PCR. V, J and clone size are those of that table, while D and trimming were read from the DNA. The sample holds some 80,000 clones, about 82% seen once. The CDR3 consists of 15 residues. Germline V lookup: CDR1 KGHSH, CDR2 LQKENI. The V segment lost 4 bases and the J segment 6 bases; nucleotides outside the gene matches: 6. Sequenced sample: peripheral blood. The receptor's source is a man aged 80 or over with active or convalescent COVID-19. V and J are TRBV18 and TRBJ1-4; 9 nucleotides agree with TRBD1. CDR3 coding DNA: TGTGCCAGCTCACGTATTAGGACAGGGGATGAAAAACTGTTTTTT. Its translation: CASSRIRTGDEKLFF.